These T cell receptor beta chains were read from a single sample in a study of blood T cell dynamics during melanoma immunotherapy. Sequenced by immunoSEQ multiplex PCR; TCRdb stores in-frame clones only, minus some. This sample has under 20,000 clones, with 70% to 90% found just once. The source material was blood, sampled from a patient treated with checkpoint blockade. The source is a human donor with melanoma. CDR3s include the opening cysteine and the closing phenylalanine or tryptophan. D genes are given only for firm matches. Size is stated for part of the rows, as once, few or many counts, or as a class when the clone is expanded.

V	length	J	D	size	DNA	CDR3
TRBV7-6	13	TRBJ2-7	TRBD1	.	TGTGCCAGCAGCCTTCGACAGGGTAACGAGCAGTACTTC	CASSLRQGNEQYF
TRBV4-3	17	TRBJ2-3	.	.	TGCGCCAGCAGCCAAGTTCAGTCCAGGGTGAGGGCAGATACGCAGTATTTT	CASSQVQSRVRADTQYF
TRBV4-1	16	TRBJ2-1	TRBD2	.	TGCGCCAGCAGCCAGGAAAGCGGGACCCACTACAATGAGCAGTTCTTC	CASSQESGTHYNEQFF
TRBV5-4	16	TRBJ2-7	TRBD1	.	TGTGCCAGCACCTTCCTGAGCGGGACAGGGACATACGAGCAGTACTTC	CASTFLSGTGTYEQYF
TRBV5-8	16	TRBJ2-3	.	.	TGTGCCAGCAGCTTGGCAGGTTATTCTAGCACAGATACGCAGTATTTT	CASSLAGYSSTDTQYF
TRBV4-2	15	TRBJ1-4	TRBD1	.	TGTGCCAGCAGCCGGTATACAGGGGAAAATGAAAAACTGTTTTTT	CASSRYTGENEKLFF
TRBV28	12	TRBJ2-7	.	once	TGTGCCAGCAGTTTATTATGGAGGGAGCAGTACTTC	CASSLLWREQYF
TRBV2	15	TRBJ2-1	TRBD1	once	TGTGCCAGCAATTTACGGGACAGGGGGCCTAATGAGCAGTTCTTC	CASNLRDRGPNEQFF
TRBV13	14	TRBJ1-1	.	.	TGTGCCAGCAGCTTAGGAGGCGGAAACACTGAAGCTTTCTTT	CASSLGGGNTEAFF
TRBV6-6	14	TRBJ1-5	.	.	TGTGCCAGCAGTTACGGGGGGGACAATCAGCCCCAGCATTTT	CASSYGGDNQPQHF
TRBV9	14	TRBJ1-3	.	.	TGTGCCAGCAGCGTCCCCGCCTCTGGAAACACCATATATTTT	CASSVPASGNTIYF
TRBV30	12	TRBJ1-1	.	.	TGTGCCTGGAGTGTAGAACGGGACAAAGCTTTCTTT	CAWSVERDKAFF
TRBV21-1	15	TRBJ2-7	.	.	TGTGCCAGCAGCAAGGGTGGGGGTGAGGTTTACGAGCAGTACTTC	CASSKGGGEVYEQYF
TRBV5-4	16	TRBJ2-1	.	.	TGTGCCAGCAGCTTGTCCCTCCGTCCCGGGAGCAATGAGCAGTTCTTC	CASSLSLRPGSNEQFF
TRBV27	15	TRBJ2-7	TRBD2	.	TGTGCCAGCAGTCGTAGCGGGAGGGCTTCCTACGAGCAGTACTTC	CASSRSGRASYEQYF
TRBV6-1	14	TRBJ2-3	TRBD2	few	TGTGCCAGCATGGCCCCAGCGGGAGCCGATACGCAGTATTTT	CASMAPAGADTQYF
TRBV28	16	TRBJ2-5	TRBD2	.	TGTGCCAGCAGCCCCGGGACTAGCGGGATGACGGAGACCCAGTACTTC	CASSPGTSGMTETQYF
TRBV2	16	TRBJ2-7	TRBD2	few	TGTGCCAGCAGCGGGACTAGCGAGAAGACCCTCTACGAGCAGTACTTC	CASSGTSEKTLYEQYF
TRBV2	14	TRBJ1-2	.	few	TGTGCCAGCAGTGAAAGGGCCGGGCACTATGGCTACACCTTC	CASSERAGHYGYTF
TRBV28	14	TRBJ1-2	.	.	TGTGCCAGCAGTTTAATCGGGGAGGGCTATGGCTACACCTTC	CASSLIGEGYGYTF
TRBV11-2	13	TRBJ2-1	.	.	TGTGCCAGCAGCTTACGGGGCTACAATGAGCAGTTCTTC	CASSLRGYNEQFF
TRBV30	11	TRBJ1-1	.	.	TGTGCCTGGAGTCCATACAGTGAAGCTTTCTTT	CAWSPYSEAFF
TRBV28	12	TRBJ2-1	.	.	TGTGCCAGCAGTTTGCAGAACAATGAGCAGTTCTTC	CASSLQNNEQFF
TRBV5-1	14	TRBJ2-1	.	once	TGCGCCAGCAGTGGGCCTAGCTCCTACAATGAGCAGTTCTTC	CASSGPSSYNEQFF
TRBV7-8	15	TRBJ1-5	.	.	TGTGCCAGCAGCCGAGGGACCTGGGAGAGTCAGCCCCAGCATTTT	CASSRGTWESQPQHF
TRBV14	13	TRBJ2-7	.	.	TGTGCCAGCAGCCAACTCCCACTCTACGAGCAGTACTTC	CASSQLPLYEQYF
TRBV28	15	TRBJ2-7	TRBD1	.	TGTGCCAGCAGCCCTCCGGGACAGGGGCTCTACGAGCAGTACTTC	CASSPPGQGLYEQYF
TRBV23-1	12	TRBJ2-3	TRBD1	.	TGCGCCAGCAGTCACCAGGGGGAAGGGGAGTATTTT	CASSHQGEGEYF
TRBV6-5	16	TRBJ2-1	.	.	TGTGCCAGCAGTTACTCCGATCCGAGCTCCTACAATGAGCAGTTCTTC	CASSYSDPSSYNEQFF
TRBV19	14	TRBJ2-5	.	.	TGTGCCAGTAGTATACAGGGGCCCCAAGAGACCCAGTACTTC	CASSIQGPQETQYF
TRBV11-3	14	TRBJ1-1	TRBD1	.	TGTGCCAGCAGCCGGACAGGGGCCAACACTGAAGCTTTCTTT	CASSRTGANTEAFF
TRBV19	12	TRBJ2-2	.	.	TGTGCCAGTATCCGGAGCACCGGGGAGCTGTTTTTT	CASIRSTGELFF
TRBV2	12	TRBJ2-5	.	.	TGTGCCAGCAGTGAAGGGTTAGAGACCCAGTACTTC	CASSEGLETQYF
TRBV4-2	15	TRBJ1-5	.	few	TGTGCCAGCAGCCTTTTTCGAGGGAAGGGTCAGCCCCAGCATTTT	CASSLFRGKGQPQHF
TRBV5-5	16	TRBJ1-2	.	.	TGTGCCAGCAGCTTGGCCCTCAGGGTAGAGGGCTATGGCTACACCTTC	CASSLALRVEGYGYTF
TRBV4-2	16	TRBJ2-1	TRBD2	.	TGTGCCAGCAGCCAGACCGGGACTAGCGGCTACAATGAGCAGTTCTTC	CASSQTGTSGYNEQFF
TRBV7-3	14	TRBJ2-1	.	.	TGTGCCAGCAGCTCACAGACAGCAAGCAATGAGCAGTTCTTC	CASSSQTASNEQFF
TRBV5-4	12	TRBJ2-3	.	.	TGTGCCAGCAGCCTGAGCACAGATACGCAGTATTTT	CASSLSTDTQYF
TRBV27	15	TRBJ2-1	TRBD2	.	TGTGCCAGCTACCTGCATACTAGCGGGAGTAATGAGCAGTTCTTC	CASYLHTSGSNEQFF